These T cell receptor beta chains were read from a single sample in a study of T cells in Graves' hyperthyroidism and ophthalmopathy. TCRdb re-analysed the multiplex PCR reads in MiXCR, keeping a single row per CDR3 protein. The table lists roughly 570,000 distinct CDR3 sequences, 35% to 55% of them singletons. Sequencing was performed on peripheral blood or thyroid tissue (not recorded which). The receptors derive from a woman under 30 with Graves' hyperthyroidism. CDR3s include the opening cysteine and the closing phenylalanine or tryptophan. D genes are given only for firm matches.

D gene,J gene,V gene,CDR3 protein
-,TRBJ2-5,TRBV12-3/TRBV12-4,CASSLAAGHQETQYF
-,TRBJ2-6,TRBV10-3,CATSSGANVLTF
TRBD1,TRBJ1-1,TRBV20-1,CSARPGTGGLNTEAFF
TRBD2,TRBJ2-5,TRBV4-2,CASSPNFSGSRAETQYF
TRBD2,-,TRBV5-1,CASSSSGVLEQFF
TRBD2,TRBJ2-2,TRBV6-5,CASSLAGGSSTGELFF
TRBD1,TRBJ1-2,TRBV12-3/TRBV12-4,CATSRRPGTVNYGYTF
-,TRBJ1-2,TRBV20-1,CSALGDSLNYGYTF
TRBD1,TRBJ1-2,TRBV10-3,CAIREGQEGYGYTF
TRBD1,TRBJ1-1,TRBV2,CASTNRGGDTEAFF
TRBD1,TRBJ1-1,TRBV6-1,CASSVDRGDTEAFF
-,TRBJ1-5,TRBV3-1,CASSQAGHSNQPQHF
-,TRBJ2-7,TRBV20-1,CSARRGYGEQYF
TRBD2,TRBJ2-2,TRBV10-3,CAISDPDSGRNTGELFF
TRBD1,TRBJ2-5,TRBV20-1,CSASKQGREGTQYF
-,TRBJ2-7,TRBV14,CASSQDQGYEQYF